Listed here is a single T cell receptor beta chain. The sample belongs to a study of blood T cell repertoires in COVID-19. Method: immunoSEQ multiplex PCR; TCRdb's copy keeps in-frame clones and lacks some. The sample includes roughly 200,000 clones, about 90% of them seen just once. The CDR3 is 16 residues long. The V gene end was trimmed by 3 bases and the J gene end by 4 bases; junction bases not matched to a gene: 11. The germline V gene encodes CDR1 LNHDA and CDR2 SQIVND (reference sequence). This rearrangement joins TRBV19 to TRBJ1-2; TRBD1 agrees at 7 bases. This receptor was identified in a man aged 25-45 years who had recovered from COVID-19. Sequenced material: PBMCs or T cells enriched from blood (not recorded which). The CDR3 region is CASSINTPGQTYGYTF. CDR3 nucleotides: TGTGCCAGTAGTATCAACACCCCGGGACAGACCTATGGCTACACCTTC.